This paragraph reports one TCR beta chain. This entry belongs to a study of control samples from healthy donors and cancer patients. The data were produced by immunoSEQ multiplex PCR, yet TCRdb's version contains in-frame clones alone and is incomplete. The table includes tens of thousands of clones, roughly 90% detected once. The receptor was derived from a man between 45 and 60 years old with head and neck cancer. The sequencing input was PBMCs.

CDR3 residues: CASSYSGMSYEQYF. CDR3 DNA sequence: TGTGCCAGCAGTTATAGCGGGATGAGCTACGAGCAGTACTTC. V and J are TRBV2 and TRBJ2-7, with 8 bases fitting TRBD2. The V segment lost 5 bases and the J segment 3 bases; nucleotides outside the gene matches: 6. The CDR3 sequence is 14 residues long. Germline CDR1 reads SNHLY; CDR2 reads FYNNEI. The whole variable domain, filled in from reference TRBV2 and TRBJ2-7, reads EPEVTQTPSHQVTQMGQEVILRCVPISNHLYFYWYRQILGQKVEFLVSFYNNEISEKSEIFDDQFSVERPDGSNFTLKIRSTKLEDSAMYFCASSYSGMSYEQYFGPGTRLTVT.